These T cell receptor beta chains were read from a single sample in a study of T cell responses to AZD1222 COVID-19 vaccine. Data came from immunoSEQ multiplex PCR; TCRdb stores just in-frame clones and leaves some out. The repertoire holds roughly 150,000 clones, with 85% to 95% as singletons. Specimen: peripheral blood, collected on day 0 of AZD1222 vaccination. These TCRs come from an adult in good health. CDR3s include the opening cysteine and the closing phenylalanine or tryptophan. The D gene is left open where the match is weak. Rows give clone size only sometimes, using once, few, many, or a class for an expanded clone.

d_call,v_call,j_call,clone_size,cdr3_aa,cdr3_nt
TRBD2,TRBV6-6,TRBJ2-1,NA,CASSSGTSGRRNEQFF,TGTGCCAGCAGTTCCGGGACTAGCGGGAGACGGAATGAGCAGTTCTTC
NA,TRBV5-8,TRBJ2-3,NA,CASSLEGRSTDTQYF,TGTGCCAGCAGCTTGGAAGGACGTAGCACAGATACGCAGTATTTT
TRBD1,TRBV6-6,TRBJ1-2,NA,CASSGTGGDGYTF,TGTGCCAGCTCGGGCACAGGGGGCGATGGCTACACCTTC
NA,TRBV6-1,TRBJ1-4,NA,CASSETRDGAGTNEKLFF,TGTGCCAGCAGTGAAACCCGGGACGGTGCGGGAACTAATGAAAAACTGTTTTTT
NA,TRBV7-9,TRBJ2-7,NA,CASSLGSTGEQYF,TGTGCCAGCAGCTTAGGATCCACGGGGGAGCAGTACTTC
TRBD1,TRBV6-5,TRBJ1-2,once,CASRGTGVSYGYTF,TGTGCCAGCAGGGGGACAGGAGTCTCCTATGGCTACACCTTC
NA,TRBV4-1,TRBJ1-2,NA,CASSQGDIINYGYTF,TGCGCCAGCAGCCAAGGGGACATCATTAACTATGGCTACACCTTC
TRBD1,TRBV6-2/TRBV6-3,TRBJ1-1,NA,CASSQQGARSTEAFF,TGTGCCAGCAGTCAACAGGGGGCAAGGAGCACTGAAGCTTTCTTT
NA,TRBV28,TRBJ1-2,NA,CASSWVRYGYTF,TGTGCCAGCAGTTGGGTCCGCTATGGCTACACCTTC
NA,TRBV20-1,TRBJ1-2,NA,CSVAGYGYTF,TGCAGTGTTGCGGGCTATGGCTACACCTTC
TRBD2,TRBV28,TRBJ2-3,once,CASSLGMLAGAQATDTQYF,TGTGCCAGCAGTTTAGGGATGCTAGCGGGAGCCCAAGCCACAGATACGCAGTATTTT
NA,TRBV27,TRBJ2-3,NA,CASSYTGVGTDTQYF,TGTGCCAGCAGTTACACGGGGGTTGGCACAGATACGCAGTATTTT
TRBD1,TRBV19,TRBJ1-1,NA,CASSIVAGGGGTEAFF,TGTGCCAGTAGTATAGTGGCAGGGGGCGGTGGCACTGAAGCTTTCTTT
TRBD2,TRBV7-2,TRBJ2-7,NA,CASSLFPAGGTSLDYEQYF,TGTGCCAGCAGCTTATTTCCGGCGGGGGGTACCTCCCTGGACTACGAGCAGTACTTC
TRBD1,TRBV10-3,TRBJ1-1,NA,CAIKTGGDTEAFF,TGTGCCATCAAAACAGGGGGCGACACTGAAGCTTTCTTT
NA,TRBV11-3,TRBJ2-3,NA,CASSPGGPGTDTQYF,TGTGCCAGCAGCCCCGGGGGGCCAGGGACAGATACGCAGTATTTT
NA,TRBV9,TRBJ1-2,NA,CASSPGPSPYGYTF,TGTGCCAGCAGCCCCGGACCGTCACCCTATGGCTACACCTTC
NA,TRBV6-6,TRBJ2-1,NA,CASSYLGGSSYNEQFF,TGTGCCAGCAGTTATCTTGGGGGGAGCTCCTACAATGAGCAGTTCTTC
NA,TRBV28,TRBJ1-3,NA,CASRRHPGTFNGNTIYF,TGTGCCAGCAGGCGCCACCCCGGGACATTTAATGGAAACACCATATATTTT
NA,TRBV6-2/TRBV6-3,TRBJ1-4,once,CASSRPGQGEKLFF,TGTGCCAGCAGTCGACCGGGACAAGGGGAAAAACTGTTTTTT
NA,TRBV7-9,TRBJ1-4,NA,CASSLALMGEKLFF,TGTGCCAGCAGCTTAGCCCTTATGGGGGAAAAACTGTTTTTT
TRBD1,TRBV7-8,TRBJ2-7,NA,CASRTTGTGGSYEQYF,TGTGCCAGCAGGACAACCGGGACAGGGGGGTCCTACGAGCAGTACTTC
TRBD1,TRBV6-6,TRBJ1-1,NA,CASRDRGPTEAFF,TGTGCCAGCAGGGACAGGGGGCCCACTGAAGCTTTCTTT
NA,TRBV4-1,TRBJ1-5,NA,CASSQDRVGNQPQHF,TGCGCCAGCAGCCAAGACAGGGTTGGCAATCAGCCCCAGCATTTT
NA,TRBV5-6,TRBJ1-2,NA,CASSPPELYGYTF,TGTGCCAGCAGCCCCCCCGAACTCTATGGCTACACCTTC
TRBD1,TRBV6-6,TRBJ1-5,NA,CASSTQGQGQPQHF,TGTGCCAGCAGTACACAGGGGCAAGGGCAGCCCCAGCATTTT
TRBD2,TRBV19,TRBJ2-3,NA,CASSIEVGTSGGTDTQYF,TGTGCCAGTAGTATTGAGGTCGGGACTAGCGGGGGCACAGATACGCAGTATTTT
TRBD2,TRBV7-2,TRBJ2-1,NA,CASSLAPPGGRHNEQFF,TGTGCCAGCAGCTTAGCCCCACCGGGAGGAAGGCACAATGAGCAGTTCTTC
NA,TRBV3-1/TRBV3-2,TRBJ1-2,NA,CASSPPWDTSGYTF,TGTGCCAGCAGCCCGCCCTGGGACACCTCTGGCTACACCTTC
NA,TRBV5-4,TRBJ2-1,NA,CASSLGGSSYNEQFF,TGTGCCAGCAGCTTGGGAGGTAGCTCCTACAATGAGCAGTTCTTC
NA,TRBV27,TRBJ1-4,NA,CASSFGPTNEKLFF,TGTGCCAGCAGTTTTGGGCCAACTAATGAAAAACTGTTTTTT
NA,TRBV29-1,TRBJ2-1,NA,CSVDIPGDNEQFF,TGCAGCGTTGACATCCCAGGGGACAATGAGCAGTTCTTC
NA,TRBV28,TRBJ2-1,NA,CASSLFRTAYNEQFF,TGTGCCAGCAGTTTATTTAGGACAGCCTACAATGAGCAGTTCTTC
NA,TRBV11-2,TRBJ1-2,NA,CASSPTALRNYGYTF,TGTGCCAGCAGCCCTACAGCCTTACGGAACTATGGCTACACCTTC
TRBD1,TRBV15,TRBJ1-6,NA,CATGLDRGNSPLHF,TGTGCCACTGGTCTGGACAGGGGTAATTCACCCCTCCACTTT
NA,TRBV12-5,TRBJ1-1,NA,CASGLVLSGNTEAFF,TGTGCTAGTGGTTTGGTACTATCGGGGAACACTGAAGCTTTCTTT
NA,TRBV28,TRBJ1-6,NA,CATDPGFGGSNSPLHF,TGTGCCACGGACCCAGGATTCGGGGGCTCTAATTCACCCCTCCACTTT
TRBD1,TRBV30,TRBJ2-7,NA,CAWKGGGYEQYF,TGTGCCTGGAAAGGGGGCGGGTACGAGCAGTACTTC
TRBD1,TRBV5-1,TRBJ2-3,NA,CASSLRGQASSYIIHTQYF,TGCGCCAGCAGCTTGCGAGGACAGGCGTCTAGCTATATCATTCATACGCAGTATTTT
TRBD1,TRBV13,TRBJ1-6,NA,CASRRTGPGKNSPLHF,TGTGCCAGCAGGCGGACAGGGCCGGGAAAAAATTCACCCCTCCACTTT
NA,TRBV3-1/TRBV3-2,TRBJ1-2,NA,CASSHRGAYGYTF,TGTGCCAGCAGCCACCGGGGCGCCTATGGCTACACCTTC
NA,TRBV13,TRBJ2-7,NA,CASSLHTGRDEQYF,TGTGCCAGCAGCTTACACACAGGGAGAGACGAGCAGTACTTC
NA,TRBV2,TRBJ2-3,NA,CASSDVGASTDTQYF,TGTGCCAGCAGTGATGTGGGGGCTAGCACAGATACGCAGTATTTT
NA,TRBV14,TRBJ2-1,NA,CASSRTRDPVRGAYNEQFF,TGTGCCAGCAGCCGAACCCGGGACCCAGTCCGAGGTGCCTACAATGAGCAGTTCTTC
NA,TRBV28,TRBJ2-5,NA,CASSLSGVEETQYF,TGTGCCAGCAGTTTAAGCGGAGTGGAAGAGACCCAGTACTTC
NA,TRBV7-6,TRBJ1-2,NA,CASSPPGMNGYTF,TGTGCCAGCAGCCCGCCAGGGATGAATGGCTACACCTTC
NA,TRBV7-8,TRBJ2-2,NA,CASSLERVRGTGELFF,TGTGCCAGCAGCTTAGAAAGGGTTAGAGGCACCGGGGAGCTGTTTTTT
NA,TRBV29-1,TRBJ2-5,NA,CSVDRDKTQYF,TGCAGCGTTGACAGGGACAAGACCCAGTACTTC
NA,TRBV7-2,TRBJ1-1,once,CASSLAGTTNTEAFF,TGTGCCAGCAGCTTAGCCGGGACAACGAACACTGAAGCTTTCTTT
NA,TRBV7-9,TRBJ1-3,NA,CASIPPRKVASGNTIYF,TGTGCCAGCATCCCGCCCCGGAAAGTTGCCTCTGGAAACACCATATATTTT
NA,TRBV6-4,TRBJ2-1,NA,CASSDDSSYNEQFF,TGTGCCAGCAGTGACGACAGCTCCTACAATGAGCAGTTCTTC
NA,TRBV6-5,TRBJ1-1,few,CASSYSRGGTEAFF,TGTGCCAGCAGTTACTCGCGAGGGGGCACTGAAGCTTTCTTT